Listed below are T cell receptor beta chains from one sample, sequenced in a study of blood T cell repertoires in COVID-19. This table comes from immunoSEQ multiplex PCR, and its TCRdb copy is limited to in-frame clones, with some not included. The sample lists 50,000 to 65,000 clones, about 83% seen once, with 6.3% in the top ten. Material for sequencing was peripheral blood. The receptors were gathered from a human donor in a cohort sampled during active COVID-19. Each CDR3 is given with its conserved first and last residue. D genes are given only for firm matches. Part of the rows lack a size; the others show once, few, many or a class for expanded clones.

- | TRBJ2-7 | - | TRBV5-1 | CASSLPGLEQYF | TGCGCCAGCAGCCTCCCTGGACTTGAGCAGTACTTC
- | TRBJ2-1 | TRBD2 | TRBV9 | CASSVSGSSYNEQFF | TGTGCCAGCAGCGTCAGCGGGAGCTCCTACAATGAGCAGTTCTTC
- | TRBJ2-7 | TRBD2 | TRBV5-4 | CASSFPLAGIGEQYF | TGTGCCAGCAGCTTCCCACTAGCGGGGATCGGGGAGCAGTACTTC
- | TRBJ2-7 | TRBD1 | TRBV14 | CASSVTWGTGFEQYF | TGTGCCAGCAGCGTGACGTGGGGGACAGGGTTCGAGCAGTACTTC
- | TRBJ1-6 | - | TRBV4-1 | CASSQDGRGGSYNSPLHF | TGCGCCAGCAGCCAAGACGGCAGGGGAGGGTCCTATAATTCACCCCTCCACTTT
once | TRBJ2-1 | - | TRBV19 | CASSSPGVSYNEQFF | TGTGCCAGTAGTTCTCCAGGGGTTTCATACAATGAGCAGTTCTTC
- | TRBJ2-3 | TRBD2 | TRBV7-6 | CASSLGAGGSTDTQYF | TGTGCCAGCAGCTTAGGTGCGGGGGGGAGCACAGATACGCAGTATTTT
- | TRBJ1-6 | TRBD1 | TRBV5-6 | CASSLAGTGLSSYNSPLHF | TGTGCCAGCAGCTTAGCAGGGACAGGGCTTAGCTCCTATAATTCACCCCTCCACTTT
once | TRBJ1-4 | - | TRBV3-1/TRBV3-2 | CAGSQDLGQKLFF | TGTGCCGGCAGCCAAGATCTTGGCCAGAAACTGTTTTTT
- | TRBJ2-7 | TRBD1 | TRBV10-2 | CASSESNRGLNEQYF | TGCGCCAGCAGTGAGTCGAACAGGGGGCTAAACGAGCAGTACTTC
- | TRBJ2-3 | TRBD2 | TRBV10-3 | CAISEGREGTDTQYF | TGTGCCATCAGTGAAGGGCGGGAGGGCACAGATACGCAGTATTTT